These T cell receptor beta chains were read from a single sample in a study of blood T cell repertoires in COVID-19. Using immunoSEQ multiplex PCR, the repertoire was profiled, and TCRdb retains in-frame clones only, with some absent. The profile covers roughly 110,000 clones, with over 80% appearing a single time and roughly 0.83% taken by the ten largest. Specimen: peripheral blood. The receptors were gathered from a woman between 70 and 85 years old with acute or convalescent COVID-19. CDR3s include the opening cysteine and the closing phenylalanine or tryptophan. D genes are given only for firm matches. Rows may omit the clone size; those that give it use once, few, many or a size class.

cdr3_aa cdr3_nt d_call v_call clone_size j_call
CASSSGSIFYGYTF TGTGCCAGCAGTTCGGGGTCCATTTTTTATGGCTACACCTTC - TRBV28 - TRBJ1-2
CASSLTGGASGNTIYF TGCGCCAGCAGCTTGACAGGGGGCGCATCTGGAAACACCATATATTTT TRBD1 TRBV5-1 few TRBJ1-3
CASSIQGINTEAFF TGTGCCAGCAGTATACAGGGCATCAACACTGAAGCTTTCTTT - TRBV25-1 - TRBJ1-1
CASSWTSGNEQFF TGCGCCAGCAGTTGGACTAGCGGGAATGAGCAGTTCTTC TRBD2 TRBV10-1 once TRBJ2-1
CSVTEGVPGTGYGYTF TGCAGCGTAACTGAGGGGGTGCCAGGGACCGGCTATGGCTACACCTTC - TRBV29-1 - TRBJ1-2
CASSVGTGWGSYEQYF TGTGCCAGTAGTGTCGGGACAGGGTGGGGCTCCTACGAGCAGTACTTC TRBD1 TRBV19 - TRBJ2-7
CASSLGLANNEQFF TGTGCCAGCAGCTTAGGGCTAGCGAACAATGAGCAGTTCTTC - TRBV7-3 - TRBJ2-1
CASSSSSSFYEQYF TGTGCCAGTAGTAGCAGTAGCTCCTTCTACGAGCAGTACTTC - TRBV19 - TRBJ2-7
CASSYRAGGEQFF TGTGCCAGCAGTTACCGAGCGGGGGGCGAGCAGTTCTTC TRBD2 TRBV6-2/TRBV6-3 - TRBJ2-1
CASSQGGTSGGPLETQYF TGTGCCAGCAGCCAAGGAGGGACTAGCGGGGGGCCCTTGGAGACCCAGTACTTC TRBD2 TRBV4-2 - TRBJ2-5
CASSEVRETGELFF TGTGCCAGCAGTGAAGTCCGGGAGACCGGGGAGCTGTTTTTT - TRBV2 - TRBJ2-2
CATSDPLRNQPQHF TGTGCCACCAGTGATCCCCTGAGGAATCAGCCCCAGCATTTT - TRBV24-1 once TRBJ1-5
CATQREGVTGELFF TGTGCCACCCAACGGGAGGGTGTCACCGGGGAGCTGTTTTTT TRBD2 TRBV24-1 - TRBJ2-2
CASSLSGTGGGYTF TGCGCCAGCAGCTTGTCGGGGACAGGGGGTGGCTACACCTTC TRBD1 TRBV5-1 - TRBJ1-2
CASSQVQATGSLSEQYF TGTGCCAGCAGCCAAGTTCAGGCCACGGGATCTTTGTCCGAGCAGTACTTC - TRBV3-1/TRBV3-2 - TRBJ2-7
CASSPPGTGSYEQYF TGTGCCAGCTCACCACCCGGGACAGGATCCTACGAGCAGTACTTC TRBD1 TRBV18 - TRBJ2-7
CASSEGAGGPGDTQYF TGTGCCAGCAGTGAAGGGGCGGGAGGGCCTGGAGATACGCAGTATTTT TRBD2 TRBV2 - TRBJ2-3
CASSPHGEYEQYF TGTGCCAGCAGTCCTCATGGAGAGTACGAGCAGTACTTC - TRBV6-5 - TRBJ2-7
CASSLRAGQLFNEQFF TGTGCCAGCAGCTTACGGGCAGGGCAATTGTTCAATGAGCAGTTCTTC - TRBV7-3 - TRBJ2-1
CASRSPGQGQETQYF TGTGCCAGCAGGTCTCCGGGACAAGGACAAGAGACCCAGTACTTC - TRBV28 - TRBJ2-5
CASSITGDTGELFF TGTGCCAGCAGCATAACAGGTGACACCGGGGAGCTGTTTTTT - TRBV21-1 - TRBJ2-2
CASSLWAGYGYTF TGTGCCAGCAGCCTCTGGGCAGGCTATGGCTACACCTTC - TRBV3-1/TRBV3-2 - TRBJ1-2
CASSLGLAEDTQYF TGTGCCAGCAGTTTGGGACTAGCTGAAGATACGCAGTATTTT TRBD2 TRBV6-5 - TRBJ2-3
CASSVAVSFSPGELFF TGTGCCAGCAGCGTAGCGGTGTCTTTTTCCCCTGGGGAGCTGTTTTTT - TRBV9 - TRBJ2-2
CASSQAGTSGMETQYF TGTGCCAGCAGCCAAGCCGGGACTAGCGGGATGGAGACCCAGTACTTC TRBD2 TRBV3-1/TRBV3-2 - TRBJ2-5
CASSHPQGEGNQPQHF TGTGCCAGCAGCCACCCACAGGGAGAGGGCAATCAGCCCCAGCATTTT - TRBV3-1/TRBV3-2 once TRBJ1-5
CATSDSGQGADTQYF TGTGCCACCAGTGATTCCGGACAGGGGGCAGATACGCAGTATTTT TRBD1 TRBV24-1 - TRBJ2-3
CASSQDPLFSSPNGYTF TGTGCCAGCAGCCAAGATCCCCTTTTTTCCAGTCCAAATGGCTACACCTTC - TRBV3-1/TRBV3-2 - TRBJ1-2
CASSLGLLDEQFF TGTGCCAGCAGCCTCGGACTCCTAGATGAGCAGTTCTTC - TRBV2 - TRBJ2-1
CASNPPFAGAEDEQYF TGTGCCAGCAATCCACCTTTTGCAGGGGCCGAAGACGAGCAGTACTTC - TRBV21-1 - TRBJ2-7
CASRVGYGYTF TGTGCCAGTCGGGTTGGCTATGGCTACACCTTC - TRBV19 - TRBJ1-2
CASIPDRGANQPQHF TGTGCCAGTATCCCGGACAGGGGGGCCAATCAGCCCCAGCATTTT TRBD1 TRBV19 once TRBJ1-5
CSAIDSSEETQYF TGCAGTGCTATTGATTCCTCCGAAGAGACCCAGTACTTC - TRBV20-1 - TRBJ2-5
CASLQNTGGNSPLHF TGTGCCAGCCTACAAAATACAGGGGGTAATTCACCCCTCCACTTT TRBD1 TRBV11-2 - TRBJ1-6
CASSHDRDGYTF TGCGCCAGCAGCCATGACAGGGATGGCTACACCTTC TRBD1 TRBV5-1 once TRBJ1-2
CASSPGGDTRNTIYF TGTGCCAGCAGCCCCGGGGGGGACACTAGGAACACCATATATTTT - TRBV9 - TRBJ1-3
CATSDRTGGNTEAFF TGTGCCACCAGTGACCGGACGGGGGGGAACACTGAAGCTTTCTTT - TRBV24-1 - TRBJ1-1
CASSQDWGGLGNQPQHF TGTGCCAGCAGCCAAGATTGGGGAGGCCTGGGGAATCAGCCCCAGCATTTT - TRBV4-2 few TRBJ1-5
CASSLAGMDTQYF TGTGCCAGCAGCTTAGCGGGGATGGATACGCAGTATTTT - TRBV11-2 - TRBJ2-3
CASSIGGQAAETQYF TGTGCCAGTAGTATAGGGGGACAGGCGGCGGAGACCCAGTACTTC TRBD1 TRBV19 - TRBJ2-5